This T cell receptor beta chain appears in the sequencing data of a study of Ad26.COV2.S vaccination and SARS-CoV-2 variants (dated by TCRdb to the early 2020s). Broadly, across the study: Donors in the vaccine arm were drawn from COV1001, a phase I-IIa trial of Ad26.COV2.S in healthy adults that was multicentre, randomized, double-blind and placebo-controlled. The TCR-sequenced set comprised about 30 samples: roughly 19 Ad26.COV2.S vaccine recipients, 5 placebo recipients and 8 SARS-CoV-2 convalescent individuals. TCRbeta repertoire sequencing was used to assess the specificity and breadth of SARS-CoV-2-reactive T cell receptors after Ad26.COV2.S vaccination. Ad26.COV2.S was given intramuscularly at 5x10^10 or 1x10^11 viral particles, as a single shot or as two shots 56 days apart. Investigators remained blinded to trial group allocation during experiments and outcome assessment. Participants in the trial were split at random into five groups of five each, receiving low-dose or high-dose Ad26.COV2.S once or twice, or else placebo on both occasions. Beyond this particular receptor, the publication reports: The study was not powered to compare responses between vaccine doses or regimens. Substantial breadth of spike-specific CD8+ and CD4+ T cell responses was reported after vaccination. Comparable non-spike TCR breadth was observed between vaccine and placebo recipients, consistent with only spike being contained in the vaccine. The authors noted that total T cell responses may have been underestimated by the TCR breadth and depth analyses. Spike-specific TCR breadth was higher in Ad26.COV2.S recipients than in placebo recipients (P = 0.0014).

From the cysteine through the phenylalanine, the CDR3 covers 14 amino acids. Just CDR3 DNA is preserved here, 42 bases in frame from base 1. V is shortened by 5 bases, J by 3 bases, and the region joining them spans 11 bases. From a lookup of the germline V gene, CDR1 and CDR2 are MDHEN and SYDVKM. TCRbeta CDR3 regions were sequenced with the immunoSEQ Assay. After extraction, genomic DNA underwent amplification by bias-controlled multiplex PCR, followed by high-throughput sequencing. The authors processed their data as follows. To quantify the absolute abundance of every unique TCRbeta CDR3 region, sequences were collapsed and filtered. T cell fraction was estimated by normalizing TCRbeta template counts to usable DNA, with usable DNA measured through amplification of reference genes found in all nucleated cells. Repertoire TCRs were annotated as SARS-CoV-2-specific by exact matching of V gene, CDR3 amino acid sequence and J gene to a known reactive TCR set. The reference SARS-CoV-2 TCR set was obtained from MIRA and was filtered for enrichment in COVID-19-positive ImmuneCODE repertoires, whereby public or cross-reactive TCRs were removed. Using the MIRA antigens, annotated TCRs were further analysed by specific ORF or by position within an ORF. Breadth was defined as the number of annotated unique rearrangements divided by the total number of unique productive rearrangements, and depth was defined as the summed frequency of the annotated unique rearrangements. Two-sided Wilcoxon rank-sum tests were applied when comparing TCR breadth between groups. TCRdb took this table from immuneACCESS and kept in-frame rearrangements with V and J called. Such tables lack part of the clones; where checked against another copy, unresolved V genes explain under half of the gap, and the rest is unexplained. The DNA was the basis for D and trimming; V, J and clone size are from that table. Across this sample there are about 440,000 clones, with about nine tenths seen only once. Roughly 4.3% of the sample belongs to the ten largest clones.

To note about this clone: Its binding antigen is unknown. No clone much larger than this one lies a single base away; base qualities are absent.

The treatment or condition label, read with the paper, signifies: 15 to 20 received Ad26.COV2.S at low or high dose, single or two shots; a few received placebo; per-sample allocation not given. For vaccine and placebo recipients, repertoires were sequenced using samples collected on day 63 after the first injection. In Cohort 1b, around 23 adults aged 18-55 years were enrolled at a single site in Boston, USA, between 29 July and 7 August 2020. As a vaccine, Ad26.COV2.S was a replication-incompetent adenovirus type 26 vector that expressed a prefusion-stabilized SARS-CoV-2 spike protein derived from the original Wuhan strain.

The chain joins TRBV28 to TRBJ2-1, with no confident D gene call. The TCR was taken from a person aged 18 to 65 who received the Ad26.COV2.S COVID-19 vaccine or a placebo. The input for sequencing was peripheral blood, taken in a trial of Ad26.COV2.S vaccine versus placebo. In nucleotides, the sequence is TGTGCCAGCAGTCCCTGGCAGGACTACAATGAGCAGTTCTTC. This codes for CASSPWQDYNEQFF. Outside the CDR3, residues come from the reference TRBV28 and TRBJ2-1 proteins, so the full variable domain is: DVKVTQSSRYLVKRTGEKVFLECVQDMDHENMFWYRQDPGLGLRLIYFSYDVKMKEKGDIPEGYSVSREKKERFSLILESASTNQTSMYLCASSPWQDYNEQFFGPGTRLTVL.